These T cell receptor beta chains were read from a single sample in a study of somatic mutations in cytotoxic T cells in rheumatoid arthritis. Clones were sequenced by immunoSEQ multiplex PCR, and TCRdb holds only the in-frame ones, with some missing. Among several thousand clones listed, roughly 60% were seen once. The specimen was CD8+ T cells sorted from blood. These receptor sequences come from a woman aged 40 to 49 in good health. Each CDR3 is given with its conserved first and last residue. A D gene is named only where the DNA matches it firmly. Size values are once, few and many counts, or a class for expanded clones, and some rows have none.

v_call	clone_size	j_call	d_call	cdr3_length	cdr3_aa	cdr3_nt
TRBV5-1	-	TRBJ1-5	TRBD1	14	CASSSGTDNQPQHF	TGCGCCAGCAGCTCCGGGACAGATAATCAGCCCCAGCATTTT
TRBV11-2	-	TRBJ1-3	-	15	CASSLVGEAGNTIYF	TGTGCCAGCAGCTTAGTGGGGGAAGCTGGAAACACCATATATTTT
TRBV4-1	-	TRBJ2-5	-	14	CASSGEHTQETQYF	TGCGCCAGCAGCGGGGAGCACACGCAAGAGACCCAGTACTTC
TRBV19	-	TRBJ2-7	-	13	CASRHRESYEQYF	TGTGCCAGTAGGCACAGGGAGTCCTACGAGCAGTACTTC
TRBV7-9	-	TRBJ2-1	-	15	CASLPGTSPSNEQFF	TGTGCCAGCTTACCCGGGACTTCCCCTTCCAATGAGCAGTTCTTC
TRBV10-3	-	TRBJ1-1	-	16	CAISESGLGGDTEAFF	TGTGCCATCAGTGAGTCCGGGTTGGGCGGGGACACTGAAGCTTTCTTT
TRBV30	-	TRBJ2-7	-	12	CAWGGGGYEQYF	TGTGCCTGGGGGGGCGGTGGTTACGAGCAGTACTTC
TRBV14	-	TRBJ2-7	-	12	CASSGLWGEQYF	TGTGCCAGCAGCGGGTTGTGGGGCGAGCAGTACTTC
TRBV7-9	-	TRBJ2-1	-	15	CASSSLKGGLGEQFF	TGTGCCAGCAGCTCATTAAAGGGGGGTTTGGGTGAGCAGTTCTTC
TRBV9	once	TRBJ2-1	TRBD2	17	CASSVEAGRDSYNEQFF	TGTGCCAGCAGCGTAGAGGCCGGGAGGGACTCCTACAATGAGCAGTTCTTC
TRBV7-2	-	TRBJ2-1	-	13	CASSLDGYNEQFF	TGTGCCAGCAGCTTGGACGGCTACAATGAGCAGTTCTTC
TRBV5-1	-	TRBJ1-1	-	12	CASSKQGAEAFF	TGCGCCAGCAGCAAGCAGGGTGCCGAAGCTTTCTTT
TRBV9	few	TRBJ2-7	-	14	CASSPTTSFFEQYF	TGTGCCAGTTCCCCAACAACTAGTTTCTTCGAGCAGTACTTC
TRBV6-1	-	TRBJ1-2	TRBD1	12	CAIMTGGFGYTF	TGTGCCATCATGACAGGGGGCTTTGGCTACACCTTC
TRBV30	-	TRBJ2-5	TRBD2	16	CAWRGRLAGGQETQYF	TGTGCCTGGAGGGGAAGACTAGCGGGAGGGCAAGAGACCCAGTACTTC
TRBV29-1	-	TRBJ2-2	TRBD2	15	CSVDFSSGNTGELFF	TGCAGCGTTGACTTTTCTAGCGGGAACACCGGGGAGCTGTTTTTT
TRBV30	few	TRBJ2-1	TRBD2	12	CAFERGGNEQFF	TGTGCCTTCGAGCGGGGGGGTAATGAGCAGTTCTTC
TRBV28	-	TRBJ2-3	-	13	CASSLLAADTQYF	TGTGCCAGCAGTTTACTAGCTGCTGATACGCAGTATTTT
TRBV10-3	-	TRBJ2-1	TRBD1	15	CAISSGTGEYNEQFF	TGTGCCATCAGCTCCGGGACAGGTGAATACAATGAGCAGTTCTTC
TRBV27	-	TRBJ1-5	-	15	CASSFLPPENQPQHF	TGTGCCAGCAGTTTTCTTCCCCCCGAAAATCAGCCCCAGCATTTT
TRBV2	-	TRBJ2-3	TRBD2	15	CASRGTSGSTDTQYF	TGTGCCAGCAGAGGGACTAGCGGGAGCACAGATACGCAGTATTTT
TRBV7-6	-	TRBJ2-1	TRBD2	19	CASSFIAGTYSSSYNEQFF	TGTGCCAGCAGCTTTATAGCGGGGACCTACTCCAGCTCCTACAATGAGCAGTTCTTC
TRBV5-6	-	TRBJ2-1	-	13	CASSLAKPEGKFF	TGTGCCAGCAGCTTGGCAAAACCGGAAGGGAAGTTCTTC
TRBV25-1	-	TRBJ1-2	-	12	CASSESPPPYTF	TGTGCCAGCAGTGAATCCCCGCCTCCCTACACCTTC
TRBV7-8	-	TRBJ2-1	TRBD2	14	CASRSGLADNEQFF	TGTGCCAGCAGATCGGGACTAGCGGACAATGAGCAGTTCTTC
TRBV4-2	few	TRBJ2-1	TRBD2	16	CASSPSGPSSYNEQFF	TGTGCCAGCAGCCCTAGCGGCCCAAGCTCCTACAATGAGCAGTTCTTC
TRBV19	-	TRBJ2-1	-	14	CASSMMREWDEQFF	TGTGCCAGTAGTATGATGAGGGAGTGGGATGAGCAGTTCTTC
TRBV5-6	-	TRBJ1-5	TRBD1	17	CASSYSGGTYSNQPQHF	TGTGCCAGCAGCTATTCAGGGGGCACGTATAGCAATCAGCCCCAGCATTTT
TRBV6-5	-	TRBJ2-1	TRBD2	13	CASSYLLATEQFF	TGTGCCAGCAGTTACCTACTAGCGACCGAGCAGTTCTTC
TRBV5-4	once	TRBJ2-3	-	14	CASSDGSSTDTQYF	TGTGCCAGCTCGGACGGTTCTAGCACAGATACGCAGTATTTT
TRBV10-1	-	TRBJ2-3	-	21	CASSESAPGTLKFYSTDTQYF	TGCGCCAGCAGTGAATCAGCCCCCGGGACTTTGAAGTTTTATAGCACAGATACGCAGTATTTT
TRBV10-3	-	TRBJ2-2	TRBD2	16	CAISQGLAANTGELFF	TGTGCCATCAGTCAAGGACTAGCGGCGAACACCGGGGAGCTGTTTTTT
TRBV11-3	once	TRBJ2-5	-	17	CASSPYITETEQETQYF	TGTGCCAGCAGCCCTTACATCACCGAGACAGAACAAGAGACCCAGTACTTC
TRBV5-6	-	TRBJ2-7	-	11	CASSGSDEQYF	TGTGCCAGCAGTGGGTCCGACGAGCAGTACTTC
TRBV13	-	TRBJ2-7	-	14	CASSSGTKDYEQYF	TGTGCCAGCAGCTCCGGGACCAAGGATTACGAGCAGTACTTC
TRBV5-3	-	TRBJ1-5	-	15	CARSLGDRIYQPQHF	TGTGCCAGAAGCTTGGGGGACCGTATATATCAGCCCCAGCATTTT
TRBV5-5	-	TRBJ2-3	TRBD1	19	CASSQPGQGLGISTDTQYF	TGTGCCAGCAGTCAACCGGGACAGGGGTTGGGGATAAGCACAGATACGCAGTATTTT
TRBV6-1	few	TRBJ1-5	-	15	CASSDWGESNQPQHF	TGTGCCAGCAGTGATTGGGGGGAAAGCAATCAGCCCCAGCATTTT
TRBV6-6	-	TRBJ1-4	-	13	CASRRGVDEKLFF	TGTGCCAGCAGGAGGGGGGTGGATGAAAAACTGTTTTTT
TRBV9	-	TRBJ2-3	-	15	CASSVGGGSTDTQYF	TGTGCCAGCAGCGTAGGTGGGGGGAGCACAGATACGCAGTATTTT
TRBV13	-	TRBJ2-3	TRBD2	16	CASSPREGPGTDTQYF	TGTGCCAGCAGCCCCCGGGAGGGCCCGGGCACAGATACGCAGTATTTT
TRBV7-8	few	TRBJ2-5	TRBD2	15	CASSFTRGRKETQYF	TGTGCCAGCAGCTTTACTCGCGGGAGAAAAGAGACCCAGTACTTC
TRBV5-6	-	TRBJ1-1	-	15	CASSLGPGSYTEAFF	TGTGCCAGCAGCTTGGGGCCGGGGAGCTACACTGAAGCTTTCTTT
TRBV6-5	-	TRBJ2-2	-	13	CASSLQGPGELFF	TGTGCCAGCAGTTTACAGGGTCCCGGGGAGCTGTTTTTT
TRBV4-1	-	TRBJ2-2	TRBD1	17	CASSGRGTGSPTGELFF	TGCGCCAGCAGCGGACGCGGGACAGGGTCTCCCACCGGGGAGCTGTTTTTT